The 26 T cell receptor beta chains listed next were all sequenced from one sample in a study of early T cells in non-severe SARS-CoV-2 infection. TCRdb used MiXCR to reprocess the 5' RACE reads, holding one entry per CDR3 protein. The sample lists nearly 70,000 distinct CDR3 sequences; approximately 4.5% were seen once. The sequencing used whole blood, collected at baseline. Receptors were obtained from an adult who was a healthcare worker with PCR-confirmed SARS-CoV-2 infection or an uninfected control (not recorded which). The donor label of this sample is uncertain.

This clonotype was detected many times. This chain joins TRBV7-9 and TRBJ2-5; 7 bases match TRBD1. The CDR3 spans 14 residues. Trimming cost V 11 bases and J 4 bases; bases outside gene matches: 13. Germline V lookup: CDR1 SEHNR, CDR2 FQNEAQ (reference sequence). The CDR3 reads CASASGGKGETQYF. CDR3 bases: TGTGCCTCAGCTTCAGGGGGAAAGGGAGAGACCCAGTACTTC.

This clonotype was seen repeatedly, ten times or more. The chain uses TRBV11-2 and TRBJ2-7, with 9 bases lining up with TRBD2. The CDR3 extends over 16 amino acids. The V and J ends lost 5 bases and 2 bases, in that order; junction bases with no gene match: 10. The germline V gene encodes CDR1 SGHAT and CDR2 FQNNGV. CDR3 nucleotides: TGTGCCAGCAGCCCTCGTCTTAGCGGGGGAACCTACGAGCAGTACTTC. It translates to CASSPRLSGGTYEQYF. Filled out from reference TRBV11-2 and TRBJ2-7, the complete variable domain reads EAGVAQSPRYKIIEKRQSVAFWCNPISGHATLYWYQQILGQGPKLLIQFQNNGVVDDSQLPKDRFSAERLKGVDSTLKIQPAKLEDSAVYLCASSPRLSGGTYEQYFGPGTRLTVT.

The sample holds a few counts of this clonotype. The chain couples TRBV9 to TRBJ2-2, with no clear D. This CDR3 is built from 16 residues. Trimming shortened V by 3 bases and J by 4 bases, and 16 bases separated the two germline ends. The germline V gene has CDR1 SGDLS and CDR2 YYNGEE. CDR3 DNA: TGTGCCAGCAGCGATAGCCCGTCCAGTGGCACCGGGGAGCTGTTTTTT. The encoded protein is CASSDSPSSGTGELFF.

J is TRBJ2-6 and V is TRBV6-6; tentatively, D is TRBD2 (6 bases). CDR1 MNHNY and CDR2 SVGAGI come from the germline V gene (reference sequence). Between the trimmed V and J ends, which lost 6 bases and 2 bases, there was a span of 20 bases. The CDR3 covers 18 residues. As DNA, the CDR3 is TGTGCCAGCAGAGCCCCCGGAGGGGCGGTCCCTGGGGCCAACGTCCTGACTTTC. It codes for CASRAPGGAVPGANVLTF.

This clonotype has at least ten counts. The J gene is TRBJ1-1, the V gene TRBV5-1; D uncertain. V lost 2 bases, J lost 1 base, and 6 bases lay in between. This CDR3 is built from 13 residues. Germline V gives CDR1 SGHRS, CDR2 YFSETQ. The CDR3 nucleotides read TGCGCCAGCAGCTTTGTGCAGAACACTGAAGCTTTCTTT. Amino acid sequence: CASSFVQNTEAFF.

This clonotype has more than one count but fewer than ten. The CDR3 sequence: CASSLPGTANEKLFF. DNA for the CDR3: TGTGCCAGCAGCCTCCCCGGGACAGCTAATGAAAAACTGTTTTTT. The chain recombines TRBV12-3 or TRBV12-4 with TRBJ1-4, with 7 bases lining up with TRBD1. J gave up 3 bases and V 6 bases, and 7 bases lay outside the gene matches. The CDR3 covers 15 residues.

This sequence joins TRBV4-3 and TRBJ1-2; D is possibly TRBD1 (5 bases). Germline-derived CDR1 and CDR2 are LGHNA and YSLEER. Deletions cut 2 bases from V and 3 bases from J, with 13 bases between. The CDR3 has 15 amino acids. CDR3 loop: CASSQRRTSYYGYTF. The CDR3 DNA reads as TGCGCCAGCAGCCAAAGGAGGACATCTTACTATGGCTACACCTTC.

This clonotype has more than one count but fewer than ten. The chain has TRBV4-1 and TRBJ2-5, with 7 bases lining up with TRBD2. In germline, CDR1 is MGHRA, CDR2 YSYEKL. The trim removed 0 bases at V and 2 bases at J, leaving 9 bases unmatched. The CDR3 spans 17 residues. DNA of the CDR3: TGCGCCAGCAGCCAAGAACCGGCGGGAGTTCGTCAAGAGACCCAGTACTTC. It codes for CASSQEPAGVRQETQYF.

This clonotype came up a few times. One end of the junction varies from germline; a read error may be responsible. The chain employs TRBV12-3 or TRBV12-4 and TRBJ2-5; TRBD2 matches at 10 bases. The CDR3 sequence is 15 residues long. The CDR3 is CASSLAGASQETQYF. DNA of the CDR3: TGTGCCAGCAGTCTAGCGGGGGCTTCCCAAGAGACCCAGTACTTC.

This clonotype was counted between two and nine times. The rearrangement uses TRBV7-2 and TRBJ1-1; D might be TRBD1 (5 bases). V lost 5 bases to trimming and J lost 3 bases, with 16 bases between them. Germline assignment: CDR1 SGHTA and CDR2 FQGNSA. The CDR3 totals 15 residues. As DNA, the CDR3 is TGTGCCAGCAGCCCTATGGGGGAAGGGTACACTGAAGCTTTCTTT. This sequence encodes CASSPMGEGYTEAFF.

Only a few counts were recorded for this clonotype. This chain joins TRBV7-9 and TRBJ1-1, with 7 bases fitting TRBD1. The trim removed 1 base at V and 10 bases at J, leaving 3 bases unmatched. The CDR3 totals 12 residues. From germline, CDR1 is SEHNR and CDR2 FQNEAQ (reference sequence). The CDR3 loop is CASSLGGQTAFF. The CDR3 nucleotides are TGTGCCAGCAGCTTAGGGGGACAGACAGCTTTCTTT.

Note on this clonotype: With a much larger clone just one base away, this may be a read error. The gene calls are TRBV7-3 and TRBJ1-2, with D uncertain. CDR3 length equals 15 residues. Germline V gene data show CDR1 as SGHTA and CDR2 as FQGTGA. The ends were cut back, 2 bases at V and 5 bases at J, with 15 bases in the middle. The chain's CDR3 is CASSLWSRAPYGYTF. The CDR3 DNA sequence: TGTGCCAGCAGCTTATGGTCCCGCGCCCCGTATGGCTACACCTTC.

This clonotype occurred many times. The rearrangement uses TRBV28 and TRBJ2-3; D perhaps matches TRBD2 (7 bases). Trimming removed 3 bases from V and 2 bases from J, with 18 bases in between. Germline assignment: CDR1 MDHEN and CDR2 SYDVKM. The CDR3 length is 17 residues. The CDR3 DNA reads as TGTGCCAGCAGTTTGGTCGGCGGGGGCCCTTACACAGATACGCAGTATTTT. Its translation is CASSLVGGGPYTDTQYF.

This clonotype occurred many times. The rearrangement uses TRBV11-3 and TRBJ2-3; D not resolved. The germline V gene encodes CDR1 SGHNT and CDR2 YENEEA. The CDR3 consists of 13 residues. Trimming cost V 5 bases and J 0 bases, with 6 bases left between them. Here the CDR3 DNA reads TGTGCCAGCAGCGACGACAGCACAGATACGCAGTATTTT. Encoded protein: CASSDDSTDTQYF.

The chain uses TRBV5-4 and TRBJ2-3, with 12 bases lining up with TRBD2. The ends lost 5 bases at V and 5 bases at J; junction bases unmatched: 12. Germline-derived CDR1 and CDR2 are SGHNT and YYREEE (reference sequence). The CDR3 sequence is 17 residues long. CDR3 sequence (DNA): TGTGCCAGCAGTTTCCTCCTAGCGGGAGGGCGATTAGATACGCAGTATTTT. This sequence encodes CASSFLLAGGRLDTQYF.

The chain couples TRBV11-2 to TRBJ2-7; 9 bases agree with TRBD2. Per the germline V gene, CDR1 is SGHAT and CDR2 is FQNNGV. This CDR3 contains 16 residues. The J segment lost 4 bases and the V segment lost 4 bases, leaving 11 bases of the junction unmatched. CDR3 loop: CASSSLLRGGGYEQYF. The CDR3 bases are TGTGCCAGCAGCTCCCTTTTGCGGGGGGGCGGTTACGAGCAGTACTTC.

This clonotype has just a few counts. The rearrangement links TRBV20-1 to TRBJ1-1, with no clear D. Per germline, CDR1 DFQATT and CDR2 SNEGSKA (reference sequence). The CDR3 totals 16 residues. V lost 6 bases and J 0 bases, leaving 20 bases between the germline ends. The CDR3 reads CSAPAERRPMNTEAFF. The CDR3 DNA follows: TGCAGTGCCCCGGCGGAACGGAGACCCATGAACACTGAAGCTTTCTTT.

The CDR3 sequence: CASSMGWDLIVGYTF. The DNA for the CDR3 is TGTGCCAGTAGTATGGGCTGGGACCTGATAGTTGGCTACACCTTC. This chain joins TRBV19 and TRBJ1-2; a possible D gene is TRBD1 (5 bases). With 3 bases removed from V and 7 bases from J, the gap between germline ends came to 18 bases. Germline-derived CDR1 and CDR2 are LNHDA and SQIVND (reference sequence). The CDR3 extends over 15 amino acids.

CDR3 sequence: CASSLKLGGRQYF. The CDR3, as DNA: TGTGCCAGCAGTCTGAAACTAGGGGGAAGGCAGTATTTT. This sequence joins TRBV28 and TRBJ2-3, with D possibly TRBD1 on 6 matching bases. V was clipped by 5 bases and J by 11 bases, with 17 bases between them. Germline lookup yields CDR1 MDHEN and CDR2 SYDVKM. CDR3 length equals 13 residues. The whole variable domain, remainder taken from reference TRBV28 and TRBJ2-3, is DVKVTQSSRYLVKRTGEKVFLECVQDMDHENMFWYRQDPGLGLRLIYFSYDVKMKEKGDIPEGYSVSREKKERFSLILESASTNQTSMYLCASSLKLGGRQYFGPGTRLTVL.

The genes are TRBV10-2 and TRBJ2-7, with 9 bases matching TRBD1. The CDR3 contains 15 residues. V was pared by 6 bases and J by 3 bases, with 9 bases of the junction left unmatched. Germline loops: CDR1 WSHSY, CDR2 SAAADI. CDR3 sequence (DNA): TGCGCCAGCAGAGAACCGGGACAGGGTAGCTACGAGCAGTACTTC. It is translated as CASREPGQGSYEQYF.

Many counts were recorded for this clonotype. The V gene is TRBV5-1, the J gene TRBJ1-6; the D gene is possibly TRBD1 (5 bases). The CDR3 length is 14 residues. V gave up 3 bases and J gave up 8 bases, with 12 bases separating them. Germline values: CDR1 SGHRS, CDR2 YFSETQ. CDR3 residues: CASSSGTGDSPLHF. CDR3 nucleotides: TGCGCCAGCAGCTCTGGGACGGGGGATTCACCCCTCCACTTT.

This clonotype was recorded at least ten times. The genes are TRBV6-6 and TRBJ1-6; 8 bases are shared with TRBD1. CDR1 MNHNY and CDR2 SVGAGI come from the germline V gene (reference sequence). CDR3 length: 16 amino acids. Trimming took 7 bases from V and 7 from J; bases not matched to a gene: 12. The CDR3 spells CASTQDRVGSNSPLHF. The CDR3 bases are TGTGCCAGCACTCAGGACAGGGTGGGTTCAAATTCACCCCTCCACTTT.

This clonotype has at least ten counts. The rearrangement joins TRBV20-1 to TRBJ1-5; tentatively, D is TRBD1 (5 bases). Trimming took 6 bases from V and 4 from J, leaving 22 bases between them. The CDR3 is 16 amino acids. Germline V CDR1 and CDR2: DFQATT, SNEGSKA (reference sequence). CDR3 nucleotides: TGCAGTGCCCCAAAGTATGGACAAGAAGTAAATCAGCCCCAGCATTTT. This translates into CSAPKYGQEVNQPQHF.

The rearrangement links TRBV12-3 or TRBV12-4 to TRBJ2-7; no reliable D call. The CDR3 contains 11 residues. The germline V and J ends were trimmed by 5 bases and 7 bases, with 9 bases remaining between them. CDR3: CASSGAGEQYF. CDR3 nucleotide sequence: TGTGCCAGCAGTGGAGCCGGGGAGCAGTACTTC.

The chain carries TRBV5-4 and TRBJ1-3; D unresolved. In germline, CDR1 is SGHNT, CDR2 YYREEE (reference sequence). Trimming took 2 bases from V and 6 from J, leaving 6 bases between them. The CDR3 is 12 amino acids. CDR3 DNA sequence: TGTGCCAGCAGCTTAGCTGAAAACACCATATATTTT. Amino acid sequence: CASSLAENTIYF.

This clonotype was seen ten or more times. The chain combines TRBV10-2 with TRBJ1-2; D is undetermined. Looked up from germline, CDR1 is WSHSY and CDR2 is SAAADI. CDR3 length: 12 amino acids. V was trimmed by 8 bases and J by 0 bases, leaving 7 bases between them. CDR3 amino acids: CASLTSNYGYTF. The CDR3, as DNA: TGCGCCAGCCTCACGTCTAACTATGGCTACACCTTC.